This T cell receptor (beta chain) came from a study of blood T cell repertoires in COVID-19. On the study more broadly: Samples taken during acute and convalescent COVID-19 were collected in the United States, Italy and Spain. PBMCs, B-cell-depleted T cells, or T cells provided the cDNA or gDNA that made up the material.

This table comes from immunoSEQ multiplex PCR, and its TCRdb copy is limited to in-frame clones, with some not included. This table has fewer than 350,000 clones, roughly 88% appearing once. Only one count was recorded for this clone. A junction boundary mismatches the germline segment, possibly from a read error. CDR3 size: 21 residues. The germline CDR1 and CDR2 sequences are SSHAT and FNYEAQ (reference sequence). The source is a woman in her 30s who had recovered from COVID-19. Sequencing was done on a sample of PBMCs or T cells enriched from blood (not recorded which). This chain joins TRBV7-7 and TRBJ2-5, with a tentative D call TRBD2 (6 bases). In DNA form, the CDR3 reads TGTGCTAGCAGCTTAAAGCACGCCGGGGAGTTAAGCGGGCGGCCGGGTGAGACCCAGTACTTC. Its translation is CASSLKHAGELSGRPGETQYF.